The next 25 T cell receptor beta chains were all read from a single sample in a study of cytomegalovirus exposure and HLA in healthy donors. The study ran its PCR with 60 Vbeta and 13 Jbeta primers. Sequencing was performed with immunoSEQ multiplex PCR; in TCRdb, only in-frame clones are kept and a portion is missing. Of 150,000 to 200,000 clones in the sample, around nine tenths were seen once. The sequenced sample was PBMCs. The receptors come from a young woman in good health and CMV-seronegative.

This rearrangement joins TRBV4-1 to TRBJ1-2; no firm D call. The CDR3 consists of 14 residues. The germline CDR1 and CDR2 sequences are MGHRA and YSYEKL. V lost 0 bases, J lost 10 bases, and 15 bases lay in between. The CDR3, as DNA: TGCGCCAGCAGCCAAGATCGCAACATACCCAACTACACCTTC. It yields the protein CASSQDRNIPNYTF.

This clone was recorded a few times. The chain recombines TRBV4-1 with TRBJ1-1, with unresolved D. V gave up 4 bases and J gave up 4 bases, with 13 bases separating them. Germline V gene data show CDR1 as MGHRA and CDR2 as YSYEKL. The CDR3 has 14 residues. The CDR3 coding sequence is TGCGCCAGCAGCCGAGGGAGGGTTGGCACTGAAGCTTTCTTT. Encoded protein: CASSRGRVGTEAFF.

This clone has only a few counts. V is TRBV7-6 and J is TRBJ1-1; D not certain. The CDR3 is 14 amino acids. The V and J ends lost 5 bases and 3 bases respectively, with 13 bases between them. Germline values: CDR1 SGHVS, CDR2 FNYEAQ. The CDR3 loop reads CASSLGWGDTEAFF. The CDR3 DNA follows: TGTGCCAGCAGCCTAGGGTGGGGAGACACTGAAGCTTTCTTT. The full variable domain, in which reference TRBV7-6 and TRBJ1-1 provide the parts outside the CDR3, is GAGVSQSPRYKVTKRGQDVALRCDPISGHVSLYWYRQALGQGPEFLTYFNYEAQQDKSGLPNDRFSAERPEGSISTLTIQRTEQRDSAMYRCASSLGWGDTEAFFGQGTRLTVV.

This chain joins TRBV18 and TRBJ2-3; 14 bases are a match to TRBD2. Germline V gene sequence: CDR1 KGHSH, CDR2 LQKENI. The CDR3 loop spans 17 amino acids. Trimming removed 6 bases from V and 4 bases from J; junction bases left unmatched: 9. CDR3 sequence: CASSRSTGLAGADTQYF. CDR3 in DNA: TGTGCCAGCTCTCGAAGTACGGGACTAGCGGGAGCAGATACGCAGTATTTT.

A note on this clone: The same CDR3 is also encoded by other DNA sequences in this sample. CDR3 in amino acids: CASSLEGQGFHYGYTF. The CDR3 DNA reads TGTGCCAGCAGCTTAGAGGGGCAGGGCTTTCACTATGGCTACACCTTC. This sequence joins TRBV7-9 and TRBJ1-2; perhaps TRBD1 as D (5 bases). Germline CDR1 reads SEHNR; CDR2 reads FQNEAQ (reference sequence). V was pared by 1 base and J by 3 bases, with 15 bases between. This CDR3 comprises 16 residues.

The rearrangement links TRBV11-3 to TRBJ1-2; 9 bases align to TRBD1. The CDR3 is made up of 13 amino acids. The germline CDR1 and CDR2 sequences are SGHNT and YENEEA. V shed 5 bases and J 6 bases; nucleotides not matched to a gene: 4. CDR3 loop: CASSEGTGHGYTF. The CDR3 DNA is TGTGCCAGCAGCGAAGGGACAGGGCATGGCTACACCTTC.

The rearrangement uses TRBV5-1 and TRBJ1-3; no reliable D call. CDR1 SGHRS and CDR2 YFSETQ come from the germline V gene. The CDR3 runs 12 residues. The germline V and J ends were trimmed by 5 bases and 5 bases, with 8 bases remaining between them. CDR3 bases: TGCGCCAGCAGAGAGGGCAGAAACACCATATATTTT. Protein sequence: CASREGRNTIYF.

The V gene is TRBV6-1, the J gene TRBJ1-2; TRBD1 might be the D (6 bases). V was shortened by 4 bases and J by 1 base, with 13 bases between the two germline ends. CDR3 length: 15 amino acids. Germline V gene lookup returns CDR1 MNHNS and CDR2 SASEGT. The CDR3 sequence: CASSVGAGGNYGYTF. The CDR3 DNA follows: TGTGCCAGCAGTGTGGGGGCGGGAGGTAACTATGGCTACACCTTC.

The chain couples TRBV5-1 to TRBJ2-7; TRBD2 matches 12 bases. CDR1 and CDR2 (germline): SGHRS, YFSETQ. The CDR3 sequence is 14 residues long. Losses at the gene ends were 3 bases for V and 4 bases for J; bases not matched to a gene: 2. In nucleotides, the CDR3 is TGCGCCAGCAGCTCGACTAGCGGGAGTTACGAGCAGTACTTC. Its translation is CASSSTSGSYEQYF. The whole variable domain, remainder taken from reference TRBV5-1 and TRBJ2-7, is KAGVTQTPRYLIKTRGQQVTLSCSPISGHRSVSWYQQTPGQGLQFLFEYFSETQRNKGNFPGRFSGRQFSNSRSEMNVSTLELGDSALYLCASSSTSGSYEQYFGPGTRLTVT.

This sequence joins TRBV6-1 and TRBJ1-3; no definite D call. The V gene's germline CDR1 is MNHNS and CDR2 SASEGT. The CDR3 is 12 residues long. V was cut by 1 base and J by 11 bases, with 9 bases left in between. CDR3 sequence reads: CASSEGLVAIYF. The CDR3 DNA sequence: TGTGCCAGCAGTGAAGGACTTGTCGCCATATATTTT.

V usage is TRBV6-5 and J usage is TRBJ2-5; 11 bases are shared with TRBD2. Germline CDR1 is MNHEY and CDR2 is SVGAGI. J gave up 5 bases and V 4 bases, and 6 bases lay outside the gene matches. This CDR3 has 15 amino acids. The CDR3 DNA sequence: TGTGCCAGCAGTTTGCCTAGCGGGGGGAGGGAGACCCAGTACTTC. This codes for CASSLPSGGRETQYF.

V is TRBV7-8 and J is TRBJ2-7, with D tentatively TRBD2 (6 bases). The V and J ends lost 3 bases and 2 bases respectively, with 11 bases between them. The CDR3 is made up of 14 amino acids. The V gene's germline CDR1 is SGHVS and CDR2 FQNEAQ. CDR3 in amino acids: CASSFRDFAYEQYF. CDR3 nucleotide sequence: TGTGCCAGCAGCTTCCGGGACTTTGCCTACGAGCAGTACTTC.

V usage is TRBV5-6 and J usage is TRBJ2-7; D unresolved. Germline assignment: CDR1 SGHDT and CDR2 YYEEEE. Trimming took off 0 bases at V and 1 base at J, with 8 bases between the two ends. This CDR3 contains 14 residues. The chain's CDR3 is CASSLGLNSYEQYF. CDR3 DNA: TGTGCCAGCAGCTTGGGGCTCAATTCCTACGAGCAGTACTTC.

The chain uses TRBV27 and TRBJ1-2; D might be TRBD1 (5 bases). V shed 5 bases and J shed 2 bases, with 6 bases lying between them. This CDR3 spans 12 amino acids. Germline V gene data show CDR1 as MNHEY and CDR2 as SMNVEV (reference sequence). The CDR3 sequence: CASSDRNYGYTF. The CDR3 DNA reads TGTGCCAGCAGTGACAGAAACTATGGCTACACCTTC.

V usage is TRBV7-6 and J usage is TRBJ2-7; 10 nucleotides agree with TRBD1. The CDR3 has 15 amino acids. Germline CDR1 and CDR2: SGHVS and FNYEAQ. V was clipped by 1 base and J by 6 bases; unmatched bases: 6. DNA of the CDR3: TGTGCCAGCAGCTTAGATTGGGGACAGGGGTCCGAGCAGTACTTC. This sequence encodes CASSLDWGQGSEQYF.

The V and J genes are TRBV2 and TRBJ2-5; D is unresolved. Germline assignment: CDR1 SNHLY and CDR2 FYNNEI. The CDR3 covers 14 residues. V was cut by 4 bases and J by 5 bases, with 14 bases left in between. As DNA, the CDR3 is TGTGCCAGCAGTGTGGAGAATGCCTGGGAGACCCAGTACTTC. Translated: CASSVENAWETQYF.

The V call is TRBV27, the J call TRBJ1-1; TRBD1 aligns across 7 bases. The CDR3 has 14 residues. The V gene's germline CDR1 is MNHEY and CDR2 SMNVEV (reference sequence). Unmatched junction bases numbered 7, after V lost 6 bases and J lost 3 bases. CDR3 residues: CASRRQGPHTEAFF. The CDR3 region has the DNA TGTGCCAGCAGGCGACAGGGCCCGCACACTGAAGCTTTCTTT.

The J gene is TRBJ2-3, the V gene TRBV7-2; 7 bases line up with TRBD1. Looked up from germline, CDR1 is SGHTA and CDR2 is FQGNSA. The CDR3 consists of 15 residues. The ends lost 7 bases at V and 0 bases at J; junction bases unmatched: 7. The CDR3 loop reads CASTKQGSSTDTQYF. CDR3 bases: TGTGCCAGCACAAAACAGGGGTCTAGCACAGATACGCAGTATTTT.

This clone has only a few counts. The chain links TRBV6-5 to TRBJ2-7, with TRBD1 matching over 7 bases. Germline V gene data show CDR1 as MNHEY and CDR2 as SVGAGI. The CDR3 loop spans 14 amino acids. The ends lost 4 bases at V and 8 bases at J; junction bases unmatched: 11. As DNA, the CDR3 is TGTGCCAGCAGTTTACAGGGGCGGTTTGGCAAGCAGTACTTC. Protein product: CASSLQGRFGKQYF.

The chain carries TRBV6-1 and TRBJ2-7; 7 bases map to TRBD1. V trimming: 0 bases; J trimming: 4 bases; junction bases outside the gene matches: 6. The germline V gene has CDR1 MNHNS and CDR2 SASEGT. This CDR3 spans 15 amino acids. The CDR3 spells CASSEAPGQPYEQYF. CDR3 sequence (DNA): TGTGCCAGCAGTGAAGCGCCGGGACAGCCATACGAGCAGTACTTC.

V usage is TRBV9 and J usage is TRBJ2-3, with 11 bases aligning to TRBD2. From germline, CDR1 is SGDLS and CDR2 YYNGEE. This CDR3 has 19 amino acids. The J segment lost 4 bases and the V segment lost 3 bases, leaving 16 bases of the junction unmatched. The CDR3 sequence is CASSGGGASGRRGSDTQYF. Here the CDR3 DNA reads TGTGCCAGCAGCGGCGGAGGAGCTAGCGGGAGGAGAGGATCAGATACGCAGTATTTT.

V usage is TRBV27 and J usage is TRBJ2-5; the D gene is possibly TRBD1 (7 bases). Matching the DNA end better, TRBJ2-7 makes the J call doubtful. In germline, CDR1 is MNHEY, CDR2 SMNVEV (reference sequence). This CDR3 region has 15 residues. The CDR3 loop reads CASSYGGGTKDEQYF. CDR3 DNA sequence: TGTGCCAGCAGTTATGGAGGGGGCACAAAGGACGAGCAGTACTTC.

In DNA, the CDR3 is TGCGCCAGCAGCCCGAGAACTAGCGGGGCCTCCTACGAGCAGTACTTC. The encoded protein is CASSPRTSGASYEQYF. The chain couples TRBV5-1 to TRBJ2-7, with 10 nucleotides matching TRBD2. The CDR3 length is 16 residues. Trimming took 4 bases from V and 0 from J; bases not matched to a gene: 7. In germline, CDR1 is SGHRS, CDR2 YFSETQ.

This chain connects TRBV19 to TRBJ2-7, with 8 bases matching TRBD1. Germline V CDR1 and CDR2: LNHDA, SQIVND (reference sequence). CDR3 length: 15 amino acids. V dropped 3 bases and J dropped 3; count of bases not matched to a gene: 7. As DNA, the CDR3 is TGTGCCAGTAGTATGGGGACAGGCAACCTCTACGAGCAGTACTTC. Translation: CASSMGTGNLYEQYF. Combining the CDR3 with reference TRBV19 and TRBJ2-7 gives the whole variable domain DGGITQSPKYLFRKEGQNVTLSCEQNLNHDAMYWYRQDPGQGLRLIYYSQIVNDFQKGDIAEGYSVSREKKESFPLTVTSAQKNPTAFYLCASSMGTGNLYEQYFGPGTRLTVT.

The V and J genes are TRBV30 and TRBJ1-2; 9 nucleotides align to TRBD1. Trimming took 5 bases from V and 5 from J; bases not matched to a gene: 6. The CDR3 has 13 residues. Germline V gene data show CDR1 as GTSNPN and CDR2 as SVGIG (reference sequence). CDR3 nucleotide sequence: TGTGCCTGGGACACCGGGACAGGGTATGGCTACACCTTC. This encodes CAWDTGTGYGYTF. Filled out from reference TRBV30 and TRBJ1-2, the complete variable domain reads SQTIHQWPATLVQPVGSPLSLECTVEGTSNPNLYWYRQAAGRGLQLLFYSVGIGQISSEVPQNLSASRPQDRQFILSSKKLLLSDSGFYLCAWDTGTGYGYTFGSGTRLTVV.